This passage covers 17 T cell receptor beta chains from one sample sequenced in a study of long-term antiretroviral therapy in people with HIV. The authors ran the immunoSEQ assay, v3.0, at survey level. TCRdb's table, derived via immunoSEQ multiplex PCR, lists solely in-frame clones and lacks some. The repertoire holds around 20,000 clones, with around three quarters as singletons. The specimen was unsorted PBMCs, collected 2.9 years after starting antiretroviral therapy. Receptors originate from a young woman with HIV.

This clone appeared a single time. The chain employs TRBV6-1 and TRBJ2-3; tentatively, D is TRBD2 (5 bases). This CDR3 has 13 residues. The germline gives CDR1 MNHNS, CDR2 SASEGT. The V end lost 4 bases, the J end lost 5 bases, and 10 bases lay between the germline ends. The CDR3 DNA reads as TGTGCCAGCAGTGGACGACGGGGAGATACGCAGTATTTT. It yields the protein CASSGRRGDTQYF.

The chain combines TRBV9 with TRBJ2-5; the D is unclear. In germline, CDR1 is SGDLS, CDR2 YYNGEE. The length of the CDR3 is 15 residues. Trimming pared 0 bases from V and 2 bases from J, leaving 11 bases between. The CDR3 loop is CASSVAPLQQETQYF. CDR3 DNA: TGTGCCAGCAGCGTAGCCCCGCTCCAACAAGAGACCCAGTACTTC.

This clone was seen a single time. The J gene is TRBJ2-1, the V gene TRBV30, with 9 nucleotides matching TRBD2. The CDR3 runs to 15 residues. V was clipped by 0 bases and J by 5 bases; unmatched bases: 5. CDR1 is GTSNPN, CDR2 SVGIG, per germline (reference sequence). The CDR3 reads CAWSVGLAGNNEQFF. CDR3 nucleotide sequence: TGTGCCTGGAGTGTAGGGCTAGCGGGGAACAATGAGCAGTTCTTC. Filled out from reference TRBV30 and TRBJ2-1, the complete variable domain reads SQTIHQWPATLVQPVGSPLSLECTVEGTSNPNLYWYRQAAGRGLQLLFYSVGIGQISSEVPQNLSASRPQDRQFILSSKKLLLSDSGFYLCAWSVGLAGNNEQFFGPGTRLTVL.

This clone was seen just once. CDR3 DNA sequence: TGTGCCAGCAGGTTAGGCTTCGCGAACACCGGGGAGCTGTTTTTT. This codes for CASRLGFANTGELFF. This rearrangement joins TRBV2 to TRBJ2-2; D is undetermined. In germline, CDR1 is SNHLY, CDR2 FYNNEI. There are 15 residues in the CDR3. V was cut by 6 bases and J by 0 bases, with 11 bases left in between.

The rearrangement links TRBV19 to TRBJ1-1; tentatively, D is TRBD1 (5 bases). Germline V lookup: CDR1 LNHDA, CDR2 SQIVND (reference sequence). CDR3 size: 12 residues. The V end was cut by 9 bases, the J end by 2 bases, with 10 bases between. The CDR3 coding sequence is TGTGCCAGCAACGACAGAAACACTGAAGCTTTCTTT. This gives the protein CASNDRNTEAFF.

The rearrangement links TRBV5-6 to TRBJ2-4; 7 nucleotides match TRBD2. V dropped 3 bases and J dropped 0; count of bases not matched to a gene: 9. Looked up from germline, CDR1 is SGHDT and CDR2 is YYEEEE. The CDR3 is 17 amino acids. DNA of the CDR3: TGTGCCAGCAGCTCGGGACCTAGCGGACTAGCCAAAAACATTCAGTACTTC. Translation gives CASSSGPSGLAKNIQYF.

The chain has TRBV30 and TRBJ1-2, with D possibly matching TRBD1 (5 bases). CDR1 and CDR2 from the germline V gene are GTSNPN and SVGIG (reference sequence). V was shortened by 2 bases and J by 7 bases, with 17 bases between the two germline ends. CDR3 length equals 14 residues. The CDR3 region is CAWSWEGLGGGYTF. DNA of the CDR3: TGTGCCTGGAGTTGGGAGGGTCTCGGGGGTGGCTACACCTTC.

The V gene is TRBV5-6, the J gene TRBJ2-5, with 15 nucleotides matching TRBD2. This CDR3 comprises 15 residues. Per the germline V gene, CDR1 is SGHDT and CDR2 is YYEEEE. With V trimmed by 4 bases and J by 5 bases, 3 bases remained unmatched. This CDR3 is CASSRTSGGAETQYF. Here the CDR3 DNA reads TGTGCCAGCAGCCGGACTAGCGGGGGGGCCGAGACCCAGTACTTC.

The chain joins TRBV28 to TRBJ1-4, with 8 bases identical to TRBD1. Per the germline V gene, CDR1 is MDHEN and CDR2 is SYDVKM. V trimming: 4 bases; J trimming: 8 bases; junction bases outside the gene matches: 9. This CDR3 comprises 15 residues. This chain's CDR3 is CASSYPGGLLEKLFF. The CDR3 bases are TGTGCCAGCAGTTACCCAGGGGGCTTATTAGAAAAACTGTTTTTT.

The CDR3 sequence is CASSPPFGGMVLGSTDTQYF. As DNA, the CDR3 is TGTGCCAGCTCACCACCGTTTGGGGGTATGGTACTAGGGAGCACAGATACGCAGTATTTT. The chain links TRBV18 to TRBJ2-3; the D call may be TRBD1 or TRBD2 (5 bases each). CDR1 and CDR2 from the germline V gene are KGHSH and LQKENI. V was cut by 0 bases and J by 0 bases, with 22 bases left in between. This CDR3 comprises 20 residues.

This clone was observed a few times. The CDR3 is CAGGGSGELFF. DNA for the CDR3: TGTGCCGGGGGCGGTAGCGGGGAGCTGTTTTTT. This sequence joins TRBV7-6 and TRBJ2-2; D may be TRBD1 (6 bases). V shed 11 bases and J shed 7 bases, with 11 bases lying between them. CDR1 is SGHVS and CDR2 is FNYEAQ in the germline V gene. CDR3 length: 11 residues.

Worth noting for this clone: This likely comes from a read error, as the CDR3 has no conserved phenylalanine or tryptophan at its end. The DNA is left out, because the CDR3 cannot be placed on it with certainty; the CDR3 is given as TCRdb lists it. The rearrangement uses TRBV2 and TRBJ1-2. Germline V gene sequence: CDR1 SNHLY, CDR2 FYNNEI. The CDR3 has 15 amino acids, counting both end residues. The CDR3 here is CASSEAGYPGQTKIC.

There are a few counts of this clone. In DNA, the CDR3 is TGTGCCAGTCGGACAGGGATTAGCAATCAGCCCCAGCATTTT. This encodes CASRTGISNQPQHF. The chain carries TRBV19 and TRBJ1-5, with 8 bases fitting TRBD1. V lost 8 bases, J lost 0 bases, and 3 bases stayed unmatched. Germline assignment: CDR1 LNHDA and CDR2 SQIVND (reference sequence). The CDR3 is 14 residues long.

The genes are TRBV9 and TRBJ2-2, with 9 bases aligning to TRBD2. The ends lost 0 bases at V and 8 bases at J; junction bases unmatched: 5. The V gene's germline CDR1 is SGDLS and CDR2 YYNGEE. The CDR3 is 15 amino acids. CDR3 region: CASSVGGTSSGELFF. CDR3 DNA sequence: TGTGCCAGCAGCGTAGGTGGGACTAGCTCAGGGGAGCTGTTTTTT.

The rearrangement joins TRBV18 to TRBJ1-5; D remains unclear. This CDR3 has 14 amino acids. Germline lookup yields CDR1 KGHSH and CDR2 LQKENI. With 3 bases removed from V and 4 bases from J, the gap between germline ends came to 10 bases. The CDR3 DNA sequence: TGTGCCAGCTCACCCCGGCTCGTAAATCAGCCCCAGCATTTT. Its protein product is CASSPRLVNQPQHF.

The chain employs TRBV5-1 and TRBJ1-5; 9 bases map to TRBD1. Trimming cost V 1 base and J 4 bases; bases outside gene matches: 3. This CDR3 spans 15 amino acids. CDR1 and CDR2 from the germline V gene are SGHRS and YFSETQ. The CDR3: CASSLTGQGNQPQHF. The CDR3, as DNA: TGCGCCAGCAGCTTGACGGGACAGGGAAATCAGCCCCAGCATTTT.

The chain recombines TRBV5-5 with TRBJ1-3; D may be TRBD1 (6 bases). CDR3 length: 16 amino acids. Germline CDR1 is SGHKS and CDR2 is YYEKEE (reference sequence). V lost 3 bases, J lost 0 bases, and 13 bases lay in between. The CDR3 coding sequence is TGTGCCAGCAGCTGGACAGAAACCTTCTCTGGAAACACCATATATTTT. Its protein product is CASSWTETFSGNTIYF.